This TCR beta chain was captured in a study of lymphopenia after photon versus proton radiotherapy. Concerning this clone itself: What it binds is not known.

Profiling relied on immunoSEQ multiplex PCR, and the TCRdb table lists in-frame clones only, not all of them. The table includes around 160,000 clones, 88% detected once. Study results and caveats: In patients who died, overall survival fell as post-nadir TCR diversity dropped more. After lymphocyte nadir, photon-treated repertoires showed oligoclonal expansion, especially CD8+ Temra. Relative stability marked proton patients; photon patients lost diversity and naive cells.

The V gene end was trimmed by 2 bases and the J gene end by 2 bases; junction bases not matched to a gene: 1. Germline CDR1 reads SGHDT; CDR2 reads YYEEEE. The length of the CDR3 is 14 residues. The TCR sequence derives from a man aged 45-65 years with gastric cancer. This specimen was peripheral blood, taken from a patient treated with photon-based radiotherapy. V and J are TRBV5-6 and TRBJ1-2; 9 nucleotides align to TRBD1. The CDR3 region is CASSLGTGNYGYTF. Written as DNA, the CDR3 is TGTGCCAGCAGCTTAGGGACAGGGAACTATGGCTACACCTTC.